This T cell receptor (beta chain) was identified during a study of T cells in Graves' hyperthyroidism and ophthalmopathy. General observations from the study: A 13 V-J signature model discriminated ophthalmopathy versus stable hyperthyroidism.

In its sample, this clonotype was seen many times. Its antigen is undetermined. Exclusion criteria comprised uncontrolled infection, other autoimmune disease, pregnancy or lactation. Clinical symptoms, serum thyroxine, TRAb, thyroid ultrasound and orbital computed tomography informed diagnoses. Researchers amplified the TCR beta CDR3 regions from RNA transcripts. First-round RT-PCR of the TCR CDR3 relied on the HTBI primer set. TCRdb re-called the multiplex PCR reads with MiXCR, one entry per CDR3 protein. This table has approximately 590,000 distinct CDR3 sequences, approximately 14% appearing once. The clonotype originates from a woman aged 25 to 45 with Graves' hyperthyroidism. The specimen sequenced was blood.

Here the CDR3 reads CASSIRQELGEQFF. The CDR3 DNA sequence: TGCGCCAGCAGCATAAGACAGGAGCTGGGGGAGCAGTTCTTC. The rearrangement uses TRBV5-1 and TRBJ2-1; maybe TRBD1 (6 bases). The ends were cut back, 4 bases at V and 10 bases at J, with 18 bases in the middle. This CDR3 region has 14 residues. Germline CDR1 and CDR2: SGHRS and YFSETQ.